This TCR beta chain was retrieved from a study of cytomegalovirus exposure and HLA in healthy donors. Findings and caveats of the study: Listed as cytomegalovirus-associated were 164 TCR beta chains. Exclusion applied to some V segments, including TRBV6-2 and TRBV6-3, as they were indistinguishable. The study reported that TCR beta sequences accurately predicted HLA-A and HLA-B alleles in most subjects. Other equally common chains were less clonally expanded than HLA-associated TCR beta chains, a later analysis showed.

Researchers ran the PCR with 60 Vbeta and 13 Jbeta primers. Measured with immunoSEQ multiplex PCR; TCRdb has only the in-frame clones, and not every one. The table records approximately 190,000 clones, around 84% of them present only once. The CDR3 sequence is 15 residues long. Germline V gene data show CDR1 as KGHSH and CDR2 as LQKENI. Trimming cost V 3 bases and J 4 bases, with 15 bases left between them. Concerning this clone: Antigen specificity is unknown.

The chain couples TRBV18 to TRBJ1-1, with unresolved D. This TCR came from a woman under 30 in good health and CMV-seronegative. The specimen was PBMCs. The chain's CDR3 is CASSPALSEGTEAFF. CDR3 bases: TGTGCCAGCTCACCCGCCTTAAGCGAGGGCACTGAAGCTTTCTTT.